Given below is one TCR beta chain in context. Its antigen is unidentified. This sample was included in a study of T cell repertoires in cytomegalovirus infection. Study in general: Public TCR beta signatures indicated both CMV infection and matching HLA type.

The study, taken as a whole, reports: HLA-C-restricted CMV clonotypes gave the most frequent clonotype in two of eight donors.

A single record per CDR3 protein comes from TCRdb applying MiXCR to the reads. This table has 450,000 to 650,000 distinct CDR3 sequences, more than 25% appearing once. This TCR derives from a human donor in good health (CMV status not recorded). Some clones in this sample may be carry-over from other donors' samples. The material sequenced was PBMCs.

The CDR3 is CATRGQGLGNQPQHF. For the CDR3, the DNA is TGTGCCACCCGGGGTCAGGGTCTGGGGAATCAGCCCCAGCATTTT. The rearrangement joins TRBV10-3 to TRBJ1-5; D might be TRBD1 (5 bases). The CDR3 covers 15 residues. The V gene lost 10 bases and the J gene lost 4 bases, with 20 bases spanning the gap. The V gene's germline CDR1 is ENHRY and CDR2 SYGVKD.